The source of this T cell receptor (beta chain) is a study of vaccination and CD4 T cells after COVID-19. Study conclusions and caveats: Convalescent patients had a median approximately 86% of post-vaccine SARS-CoV-2-reactive clones that were detected only after vaccination, not before it.

The germline gives CDR1 SEHNR, CDR2 FQNEAQ (reference sequence). The CDR3 length is 16 residues. The J segment lost 5 bases and the V segment lost 3 bases, leaving 7 bases of the junction unmatched. Sequencing of DNA taken from cultured CD4+ T cells relied on the Oncomine TCR Beta short-read assay. In this case, cultured CD4+ T cells provided the extracted genomic DNA. TCRdb re-called the PCR reads with MiXCR, one entry per CDR3 protein. The repertoire holds more than 15,000 distinct CDR3 sequences, with approximately 36% as singletons. As for treatment: 10-day PBMC culture with coronavirus spike peptide pools or control peptides (ViraFEST assay). A few counts support this clonotype. The antigen is not known.

The clonotype originates from a human donor who had recovered from COVID-19. The rearrangement uses TRBV7-9 and TRBJ2-5; 12 nucleotides match TRBD2. Sample: CD4+ T cells from blood, cultured in vitro. This CDR3 is CASSFSSTSGRETQYF. DNA of the CDR3: TGTGCCAGCAGCTTTTCTTCCACTAGCGGGAGGGAGACCCAGTACTTC.